This TCR beta chain was recorded in a study of blood T cell repertoires in COVID-19. Turning to the study itself: Specimens from acute and convalescent COVID-19 originated in the United States, Italy and Spain.

Per the original data handling: Estimated nucleated cell counts came from reference gene primer amplification. Generated by immunoSEQ multiplex PCR, the TCRdb table keeps only in-frame clones and is missing some. That table is the source of V, J and clone size, and D and trimming were worked out from the DNA. The sample lists about 120,000 clones, approximately 90% seen once, with 1.5% to 2% in the top ten. The V and J ends lost 1 base and 4 bases respectively, with 12 bases between them. The CDR3 consists of 15 residues. CDR1 SGHDN and CDR2 FVKESK come from the germline V gene. The sequencing sample was made of peripheral blood. This clonotype originated in a human donor with active COVID-19. The donor label of this sample is uncertain. The chain couples TRBV14 to TRBJ2-3; D is ambiguous. In DNA form, the CDR3 reads TGTGCCAGCAGCCAAGGTCCCTGGGCATCAGATACGCAGTATTTT. It encodes CASSQGPWASDTQYF.